The present entry profiles one T cell receptor (beta chain) with its context. The data stem from a study of blood T cell repertoires in COVID-19. Per the study methods: Reference gene primer amplification in the assay estimated nucleated cell counts. Sequencing used immunoSEQ multiplex PCR; TCRdb keeps in-frame clones, though not all of them. D and trimming come from the DNA, and the V and J calls and clone size come from that table. The sample contains tens of thousands of clones, approximately 78% of which appear only once. The germline V gene encodes CDR1 MNHNS and CDR2 SASEGT. CDR3 length: 14 amino acids. V dropped 0 bases and J dropped 1 base, with 6 bases sitting between them.

The chain links TRBV6-1 to TRBJ1-2; D call uncertain. Sequencing was done on a sample of peripheral blood. The clonotype originates from a human donor in a cohort sampled during active COVID-19. As DNA, the CDR3 is TGTGCCAGCAGTGAAGCAGAGCTTAACTATGGCTACACCTTC. This encodes CASSEAELNYGYTF.